A single sample gave rise to the 30 T cell receptor beta chains below, sequenced in a study of shared clonotypes between healthy human individuals (dated by TCRdb to about 2020). The library was prepared using the immunoSEQ multiplex PCR assay. TCRdb took over this immuneACCESS table, retaining in-frame rearrangements with V and J assigned. Such tables are incomplete; in checked studies, under half of the missing clones stem from an unresolved V gene, and the remainder is unexplained. In all, the sample holds a few million clones, and more than 80% of those were seen once. The biggest ten clones account for about 0.37% of the sample. Sequencing input: naive CD4+ T cells from PBMCs. The cell subset or site label on this specimen signifies: CD45RA+ positively selected. These TCRs come from a young man in good health. Some clones in this sample may be carry-over from other donors' samples.

The chain employs TRBV7-2 and TRBJ2-7, with TRBD2 matching 7 bases. V lost 1 base to trimming and J lost 0 bases; unmatched junction nucleotides: 3. The CDR3 is 15 amino acids. Germline V gene lookup returns CDR1 SGHTA and CDR2 FQGNSA. This CDR3 is CASSLGAGDSYEQYF. The CDR3 DNA reads as TGTGCCAGCAGCTTAGGTGCGGGGGACTCCTACGAGCAGTACTTC.

The genes are TRBV28 and TRBJ1-6; D uncertain. Germline-derived CDR1 and CDR2 are MDHEN and SYDVKM. V lost 5 bases, J lost 7 bases, and 9 bases lay in between. The CDR3 spans 13 residues. The CDR3 bases are TGTGCCAGCAGTCGCCCGGGGAATTCACCCCTCCACTTT. This sequence encodes CASSRPGNSPLHF. Looking up the rest from reference TRBV28 and TRBJ1-6 gives the full variable domain: DVKVTQSSRYLVKRTGEKVFLECVQDMDHENMFWYRQDPGLGLRLIYFSYDVKMKEKGDIPEGYSVSREKKERFSLILESASTNQTSMYLCASSRPGNSPLHFGNGTRLTVT.

The chain uses TRBV28 and TRBJ1-5; no reliable D call. Looked up from germline, CDR1 is MDHEN and CDR2 is SYDVKM. CDR3 length equals 14 residues. The ends were cut back, 6 bases at V and 0 bases at J, with 9 bases in the middle. The CDR3 here is CASRPQNSNQPQHF. The DNA for the CDR3 is TGTGCCAGCAGGCCACAGAATAGCAATCAGCCCCAGCATTTT. Full variable domain (missing parts from reference TRBV28 and TRBJ1-5): DVKVTQSSRYLVKRTGEKVFLECVQDMDHENMFWYRQDPGLGLRLIYFSYDVKMKEKGDIPEGYSVSREKKERFSLILESASTNQTSMYLCASRPQNSNQPQHFGDGTRLSIL.

A few counts support this clone. The V and J genes are TRBV29-1 and TRBJ1-1; D is unclear. The CDR3 length is 11 residues. Per germline, CDR1 SQVTM and CDR2 ANQGSEA. V lost 2 bases to trimming and J lost 9 bases, with 10 bases between them. The CDR3 DNA is TGCAGCGTTGAATCGTTAGCAAAAGCTTTCTTT. Translation: CSVESLAKAFF. Combining the CDR3 with reference TRBV29-1 and TRBJ1-1 gives the whole variable domain SAVISQKPSRDICQRGTSLTIQCQVDSQVTMMFWYRQQPGQSLTLIATANQGSEATYESGFVIDKFPISRPNLTFSTLTVSNMSPEDSSIYLCSVESLAKAFFGQGTRLTVV.

This chain links TRBV7-2 with TRBJ1-3, with a possible D match to TRBD1 (5 bases). Trimming pared 5 bases from V and 0 bases from J, leaving 14 bases between. CDR3 length equals 16 residues. Germline values: CDR1 SGHTA, CDR2 FQGNSA. The CDR3: CASSRRDGLSGNTIYF. In DNA form, the CDR3 reads TGTGCCAGCAGCCGACGGGACGGCCTCTCTGGAAACACCATATATTTT.

The chain combines TRBV10-3 with TRBJ1-3; D is perhaps TRBD1 (5 bases). Germline values: CDR1 ENHRY, CDR2 SYGVKD. The CDR3 extends over 14 amino acids. V gave up 6 bases and J gave up 2 bases, with 11 bases separating them. CDR3 in amino acids: CAISITGAGNTIYF. Here the CDR3 DNA reads TGTGCCATCAGCATCACGGGGGCTGGAAACACCATATATTTT.

J is TRBJ1-2 and V is TRBV5-1, with D hard to call. The CDR3 covers 21 residues. Germline V gives CDR1 SGHRS, CDR2 YFSETQ. Trimming cost V 1 base and J 2 bases, with 30 bases left between them. In DNA, the CDR3 is TGCGCCAGCAGCTTGTACCCGCCTGCAGGAGGTTCGGTTATCCCCAACTATGGCTACACCTTC. Translated: CASSLYPPAGGSVIPNYGYTF.

The chain combines TRBV28 with TRBJ1-2, with D possibly TRBD1 on 6 matching bases. This CDR3 region has 17 residues. V was pared by 1 base and J by 1 base, with 16 bases between. Germline V gene sequence: CDR1 MDHEN, CDR2 SYDVKM. The CDR3 nucleotides are TGTGCCAGCAGTTTATCGGGGGCACAGAAGATTAACTATGGCTACACCTTC. Translated, it gives CASSLSGAQKINYGYTF.

CDR3 region: CASSLRQGGSYEQYF. The CDR3 coding sequence is TGTGCCAGCAGTTTAAGGCAGGGGGGATCCTACGAGCAGTACTTC. The chain recombines TRBV28 with TRBJ2-7; D may be TRBD1 (7 bases). The length of the CDR3 is 15 residues. Looked up from germline, CDR1 is MDHEN and CDR2 is SYDVKM. Trimming removed 2 bases from V and 1 base from J, with 12 bases in between.

The CDR3 DNA is TGTGCCAGCAGCCGGACAGCCCTTTATGGCTACACCTTC. It codes for CASSRTALYGYTF. The J gene is TRBJ1-2, the V gene TRBV6-5; D possibly corresponds to TRBD1 (6 bases). The germline CDR1 and CDR2 sequences are MNHEY and SVGAGI. Trimming shortened V by 6 bases and J by 5 bases, and 13 bases separated the two germline ends. The CDR3 totals 13 residues.

This sequence joins TRBV14 and TRBJ2-1; D is possibly TRBD2 (6 bases). This CDR3 spans 14 amino acids. V lost 5 bases and J 4 bases, leaving 12 bases between the germline ends. Germline V gives CDR1 SGHDN, CDR2 FVKESK. This chain's CDR3 is CASSDRDSYNEQFF. The CDR3 DNA follows: TGTGCCAGCAGCGATCGGGACTCGTACAATGAGCAGTTCTTC.

This clone was observed a single time. The V call is TRBV5-4, the J call TRBJ2-7; D remains unclear. V was trimmed by 0 bases and J by 2 bases, leaving 9 bases between them. The CDR3 contains 14 residues. The germline CDR1 and CDR2 sequences are SGHNT and YYREEE (reference sequence). CDR3 residues: CASSLGLSTYEQYF. The CDR3, as DNA: TGTGCCAGCAGCTTGGGTCTCTCTACCTACGAGCAGTACTTC.

The rearrangement joins TRBV2 to TRBJ1-4; TRBD1 is a possible D gene (6 bases). Germline CDR1 is SNHLY and CDR2 is FYNNEI. The CDR3 length is 14 residues. Deletions cut 8 bases from V and 4 bases from J, with 14 bases between. The CDR3 loop reads CASRADSNNEKLFF. CDR3 sequence (DNA): TGTGCCAGCCGCGCGGACAGCAATAATGAAAAACTGTTTTTT. The variable domain in full, with the rest retrieved from reference TRBV2 and TRBJ1-4, is EPEVTQTPSHQVTQMGQEVILRCVPISNHLYFYWYRQILGQKVEFLVSFYNNEISEKSEIFDDQFSVERPDGSNFTLKIRSTKLEDSAMYFCASRADSNNEKLFFGSGTQLSVL.

The chain recombines TRBV6-5 with TRBJ2-2; D uncertain. Trimming shortened V by 4 bases and J by 3 bases, and 15 bases separated the two germline ends. CDR3 length equals 16 residues. Germline CDR1 is MNHEY and CDR2 is SVGAGI. The DNA of the CDR3 is TGTGCCAGCAGTTCCTGGGCCAGACCGTACACCGGGGAGCTGTTTTTT. This codes for CASSSWARPYTGELFF.

The chain employs TRBV29-1 and TRBJ2-7; D call uncertain. This CDR3 spans 15 amino acids. The germline V gene has CDR1 SQVTM and CDR2 ANQGSEA. Trimming cost V 6 bases and J 3 bases, with 21 bases left between them. The CDR3 protein is CSVARSITRGYEQYF. The DNA of the CDR3 is TGCAGCGTCGCGAGGTCCATAACGAGAGGCTACGAGCAGTACTTC.

The J gene is TRBJ2-4, the V gene TRBV7-3, with 10 bases that match TRBD2. The CDR3 sequence is 17 residues long. V shed 5 bases and J 1 base; nucleotides not matched to a gene: 8. In germline, CDR1 is SGHTA, CDR2 FQGTGA. The DNA for the CDR3 is TGTGCCAGCAGCCCTTACGGGACTAGCGAGGCCAAAAACATTCAGTACTTC. This gives the protein CASSPYGTSEAKNIQYF.

The chain joins TRBV28 to TRBJ1-5; D is undetermined. This CDR3 contains 15 residues. V was clipped by 2 bases and J by 7 bases, with 15 bases between them. CDR1 and CDR2 (germline): MDHEN, SYDVKM. CDR3 region: CASSLPYLAEQPQHF. The CDR3 nucleotides are TGTGCCAGCAGTTTACCGTATCTGGCGGAACAGCCCCAGCATTTT.

This clone has just a few counts. The chain links TRBV9 to TRBJ2-1; D ambiguous. CDR1 and CDR2 (germline): SGDLS, YYNGEE. Trimming pared 7 bases from V and 9 bases from J, leaving 14 bases between. The CDR3 loop spans 12 amino acids. The CDR3, as DNA: TGTGCCAGCCTCAATCGGGCTGGTGAGCAGTTCTTC. Encoded protein: CASLNRAGEQFF. The variable domain in full, completed from reference TRBV9 and TRBJ2-1, reads DSGVTQTPKHLITATGQRVTLRCSPRSGDLSVYWYQQSLDQGLQFLIQYYNGEERAKGNILERFSAQQFPDLHSELNLSSLELGDSALYFCASLNRAGEQFFGPGTRLTVL.

The V and J genes are TRBV6-6 and TRBJ1-2, with 12 bases lining up with TRBD1. The V gene end was trimmed by 6 bases and the J gene end by 8 bases; junction bases not matched to a gene: 7. The length of the CDR3 is 14 residues. Germline V CDR1 and CDR2: MNHNY, SVGAGI (reference sequence). CDR3: CASSTPGQGAGYTF. CDR3 in DNA: TGTGCCAGCAGCACACCGGGACAGGGGGCCGGCTACACCTTC.

The chain carries TRBV6-5 and TRBJ1-2; 7 positions agree with TRBD1. V shed 4 bases, J shed 5 bases, and the junction held 10 bases outside the gene matches. Germline V CDR1 and CDR2: MNHEY, SVGAGI. The CDR3 runs to 15 residues. The CDR3 is CASSSPGQTVYGYTF. DNA for the CDR3: TGTGCCAGCAGTTCCCCGGGACAGACCGTTTATGGCTACACCTTC.

The rearrangement joins TRBV7-9 to TRBJ1-2, with D perhaps TRBD1 (5 bases). The CDR3 contains 19 residues. Germline V lookup: CDR1 SEHNR, CDR2 FQNEAQ (reference sequence). V was trimmed by 0 bases and J by 2 bases, leaving 22 bases between them. The DNA of the CDR3 is TGTGCCAGCAGCTTAGCGCTGCCGGGACTGAACCGGCGGAACTATGGCTACACCTTC. As protein: CASSLALPGLNRRNYGYTF.

The chain joins TRBV4-1 to TRBJ2-3; the match to TRBD2 covers 8 bases. Germline loops: CDR1 MGHRA, CDR2 YSYEKL. The CDR3 consists of 16 residues. Germline trimming cut 6 bases from V and 5 bases from J; bases unmatched to any gene: 13. The CDR3 region is CASSFGAGGVRDTQYF. The CDR3 DNA follows: TGCGCCAGCAGTTTCGGGGCGGGAGGTGTAAGAGATACGCAGTATTTT.

This clone was recorded once. The CDR3 loop is CASRHMNTGELFF. CDR3 nucleotides: TGTGCCAGTAGACACATGAACACCGGGGAGCTGTTTTTT. The rearrangement links TRBV5-6 to TRBJ2-2; no definite D call. Germline V lookup: CDR1 SGHDT, CDR2 YYEEEE. This CDR3 is built from 13 residues. Trimming pared 8 bases from V and 1 base from J, leaving 9 bases between.

The chain uses TRBV28 and TRBJ1-2; TRBD1 might be the D (6 bases). Germline CDR1 MDHEN, CDR2 SYDVKM. Trimming pared 4 bases from V and 8 bases from J, leaving 11 bases between. This CDR3 has 12 residues. CDR3 region: CASSSKQGGYTF. CDR3 DNA sequence: TGTGCCAGCAGTTCGAAACAGGGAGGCTACACCTTC.

The chain is built from TRBV10-1 and TRBJ2-3; D ambiguous. Germline V gene lookup returns CDR1 WNHNN and CDR2 SYGVQD (reference sequence). CDR3 length: 16 residues. V shed 2 bases and J shed 1 base, with 13 bases lying between them. The CDR3 region has the DNA TGCGCCAGCAGTGAGCCCCCCCCAGATGGCACAGATACGCAGTATTTT. Translated, it gives CASSEPPPDGTDTQYF.

In this sample, this clone turned up once. The V and J genes are TRBV7-2 and TRBJ2-5, with D tentatively TRBD2 (6 bases). V lost 0 bases to trimming and J lost 5 bases, with 13 bases between them. CDR1 SGHTA and CDR2 FQGNSA come from the germline V gene. The CDR3 is made up of 15 amino acids. CDR3: CASSLARRAGETQYF. CDR3 nucleotide sequence: TGTGCCAGCAGCTTAGCGAGGCGGGCGGGGGAGACCCAGTACTTC.

The chain joins TRBV6-5 to TRBJ1-2; 11 nucleotides agree with TRBD1. Looked up from germline, CDR1 is MNHEY and CDR2 is SVGAGI. The ends lost 4 bases at V and 6 bases at J; junction bases unmatched: 1. The length of the CDR3 is 13 residues. DNA of the CDR3: TGTGCCAGCAGTTGGGGACAGGGGGATGGCTACACCTTC. Translation gives CASSWGQGDGYTF.

The chain couples TRBV2 to TRBJ1-3; no firm D call. Germline values: CDR1 SNHLY, CDR2 FYNNEI. The V end lost 1 base, the J end lost 2 bases, and 12 bases lay between the germline ends. This CDR3 has 16 residues. The CDR3 DNA sequence: TGTGCCAGCAGTGAAGTGCGGGCTCCCGCTGGAAACACCATATATTTT. It translates to CASSEVRAPAGNTIYF.

The CDR3: CASSSAGTEAFF. CDR3 nucleotides: TGTGCCAGCAGTTCCGCGGGAACTGAAGCTTTCTTT. This chain connects TRBV6-5 to TRBJ1-1; D gene uncertain. The CDR3 spans 12 residues. From germline, CDR1 is MNHEY and CDR2 SVGAGI. V gave up 4 bases and J gave up 5 bases, with 8 bases separating them.

This clone came up a few times. The chain employs TRBV5-4 and TRBJ2-7, with no clear D. Germline values: CDR1 SGHNT, CDR2 YYREEE (reference sequence). V was clipped by 1 base and J by 5 bases, with 13 bases between them. The CDR3 contains 14 residues. CDR3 sequence: CASSLSTMSHEQYF. The CDR3 bases are TGTGCCAGCAGCTTGTCCACCATGTCCCACGAGCAGTACTTC.